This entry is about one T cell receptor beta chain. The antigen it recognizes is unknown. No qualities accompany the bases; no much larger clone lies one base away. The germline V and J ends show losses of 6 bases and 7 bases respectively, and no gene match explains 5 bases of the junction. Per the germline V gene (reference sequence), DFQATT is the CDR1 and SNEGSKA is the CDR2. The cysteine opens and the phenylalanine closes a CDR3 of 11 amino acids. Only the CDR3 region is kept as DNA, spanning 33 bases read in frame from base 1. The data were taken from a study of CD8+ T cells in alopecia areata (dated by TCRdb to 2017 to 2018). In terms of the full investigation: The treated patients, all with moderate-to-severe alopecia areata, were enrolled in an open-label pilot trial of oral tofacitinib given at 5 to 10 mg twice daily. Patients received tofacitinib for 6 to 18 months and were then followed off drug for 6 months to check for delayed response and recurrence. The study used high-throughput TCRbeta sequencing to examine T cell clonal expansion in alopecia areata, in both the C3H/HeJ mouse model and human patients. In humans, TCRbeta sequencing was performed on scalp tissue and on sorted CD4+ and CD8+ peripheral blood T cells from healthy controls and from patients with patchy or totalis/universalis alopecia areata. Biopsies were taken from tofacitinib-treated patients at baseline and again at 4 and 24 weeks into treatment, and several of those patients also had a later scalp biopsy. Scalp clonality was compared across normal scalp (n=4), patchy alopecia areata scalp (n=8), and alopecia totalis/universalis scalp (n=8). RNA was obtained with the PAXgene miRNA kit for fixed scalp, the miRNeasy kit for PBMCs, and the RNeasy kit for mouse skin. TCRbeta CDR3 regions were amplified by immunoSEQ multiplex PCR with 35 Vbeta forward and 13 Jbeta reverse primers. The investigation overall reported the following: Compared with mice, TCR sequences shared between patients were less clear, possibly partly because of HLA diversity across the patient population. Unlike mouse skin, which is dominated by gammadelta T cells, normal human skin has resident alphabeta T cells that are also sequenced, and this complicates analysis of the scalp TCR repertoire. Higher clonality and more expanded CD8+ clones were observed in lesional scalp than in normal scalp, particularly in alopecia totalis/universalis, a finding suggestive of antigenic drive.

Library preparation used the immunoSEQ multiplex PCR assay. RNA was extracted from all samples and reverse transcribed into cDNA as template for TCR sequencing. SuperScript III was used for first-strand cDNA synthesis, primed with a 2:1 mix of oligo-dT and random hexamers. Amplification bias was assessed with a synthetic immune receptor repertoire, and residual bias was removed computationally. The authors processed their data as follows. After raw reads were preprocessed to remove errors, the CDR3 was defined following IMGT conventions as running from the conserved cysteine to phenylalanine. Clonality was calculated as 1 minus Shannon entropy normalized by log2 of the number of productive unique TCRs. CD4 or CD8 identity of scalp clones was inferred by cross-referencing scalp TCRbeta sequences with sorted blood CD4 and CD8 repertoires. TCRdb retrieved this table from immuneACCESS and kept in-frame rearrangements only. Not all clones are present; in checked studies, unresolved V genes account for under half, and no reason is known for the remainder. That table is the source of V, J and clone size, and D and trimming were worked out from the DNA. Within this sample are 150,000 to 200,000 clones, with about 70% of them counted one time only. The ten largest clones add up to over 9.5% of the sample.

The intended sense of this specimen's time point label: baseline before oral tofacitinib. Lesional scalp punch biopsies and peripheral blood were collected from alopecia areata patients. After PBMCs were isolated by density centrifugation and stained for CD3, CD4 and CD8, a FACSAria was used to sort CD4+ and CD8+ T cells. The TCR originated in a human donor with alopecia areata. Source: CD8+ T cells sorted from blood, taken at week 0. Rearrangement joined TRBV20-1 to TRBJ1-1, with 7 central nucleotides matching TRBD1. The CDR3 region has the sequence CSATGEFEAFF. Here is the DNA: TGCAGTGCCACAGGGGAATTTGAAGCTTTCTTT.